Following are 13 T cell receptor beta chains from one sample sequenced in a study of blood T cell repertoires in COVID-19. Measured with immunoSEQ multiplex PCR; TCRdb has only the in-frame clones, and not every one. The sample has 20,000 to 25,000 clones, over 70% seen once. Material: peripheral blood. The receptors were gathered from a man in his sixties with active COVID-19.

The chain joins TRBV14 to TRBJ2-7; 7 nucleotides match TRBD1. The CDR3 sequence is 16 residues long. Germline V gene data show CDR1 as SGHDN and CDR2 as FVKESK. After removal of 3 bases from V and 3 bases from J, the junction contained 11 bases not matched to a gene. CDR3 DNA: TGTGCCAGCAGCCAGACCGGGCCGGGACAGCTCTACGAGCAGTACTTC. Its translation is CASSQTGPGQLYEQYF.

The chain uses TRBV5-1 and TRBJ2-1; TRBD1 matches 8 bases. This CDR3 is built from 19 residues. Germline V gene lookup returns CDR1 SGHRS and CDR2 YFSETQ. The V and J ends lost 0 bases and 1 base, in that order; junction bases with no gene match: 12. The CDR3: CASSLEGQGALRSYNEQFF. CDR3 nucleotides: TGCGCCAGCAGCTTGGAAGGACAGGGTGCTCTTCGTTCCTACAATGAGCAGTTCTTC. Full variable domain (outside the CDR3, taken from reference TRBV5-1 and TRBJ2-1): KAGVTQTPRYLIKTRGQQVTLSCSPISGHRSVSWYQQTPGQGLQFLFEYFSETQRNKGNFPGRFSGRQFSNSRSEMNVSTLELGDSALYLCASSLEGQGALRSYNEQFFGPGTRLTVL.

The rearrangement joins TRBV9 to TRBJ2-1; 9 bases agree with TRBD2. Germline V lookup: CDR1 SGDLS, CDR2 YYNGEE. This CDR3 region has 14 residues. Trimming cost V 4 bases and J 5 bases; bases outside gene matches: 4. The CDR3 sequence is CASSRTSDNNEQFF. CDR3 in DNA: TGTGCCAGCAGCCGGACTAGCGATAACAATGAGCAGTTCTTC.

The chain has TRBV7-6 and TRBJ2-7; 12 nucleotides match TRBD2. V shed 5 bases and J 6 bases; nucleotides not matched to a gene: 5. CDR3 size: 14 residues. Germline V gene lookup returns CDR1 SGHVS and CDR2 FNYEAQ. Here the CDR3 reads CASSATSGRSEQYF. CDR3 in DNA: TGTGCCAGCAGCGCGACTAGCGGGAGATCCGAGCAGTACTTC.

The chain has TRBV7-9 and TRBJ1-5; no definite D call. The CDR3 has 14 amino acids. The ends were cut back, 3 bases at V and 1 base at J, with 7 bases in the middle. Germline CDR1 is SEHNR and CDR2 is FQNEAQ (reference sequence). The CDR3 protein is CASSFTESNQPQHF. The CDR3 DNA is TGTGCCAGCAGCTTCACAGAGAGCAATCAGCCCCAGCATTTT. The variable domain in full, completed from reference TRBV7-9 and TRBJ1-5, reads DTGVSQNPRHKITKRGQNVTFRCDPISEHNRLYWYRQTLGQGPEFLTYFQNEAQLEKSRLLSDRFSAERPKGSFSTLEIQRTEQGDSAMYLCASSFTESNQPQHFGDGTRLSIL.

The chain carries TRBV10-3 and TRBJ2-2, with 10 bases lining up with TRBD2. Unmatched junction bases numbered 7, after V lost 5 bases and J lost 7 bases. Germline loops: CDR1 ENHRY, CDR2 SYGVKD. This CDR3 has 15 residues. CDR3 sequence reads: CAISPQAGGGGELFF. CDR3 DNA: TGTGCCATCAGTCCTCAAGCGGGAGGGGGCGGGGAGCTGTTTTTT.

The chain links TRBV27 to TRBJ2-3, with D tentatively TRBD2 (6 bases). V lost 4 bases to trimming and J lost 2 bases, with 10 bases between them. This CDR3 has 14 residues. In germline, CDR1 is MNHEY, CDR2 SMNVEV (reference sequence). The CDR3 sequence is CASSSPGVTDTQYF. CDR3 nucleotide sequence: TGTGCCAGCAGTTCCCCGGGGGTCACAGATACGCAGTATTTT.

This clone has just a few counts. The V gene is TRBV6-2 or TRBV6-3, the J gene TRBJ2-5; 13 positions match TRBD2. The CDR3 spans 18 residues. Per the germline V gene, CDR1 is MNHEY and CDR2 is SVGEGT. The junction had 9 bases not matched to a gene; V was cut back by 0 bases and J by 5 bases. The CDR3 DNA reads TGTGCCAGCAGTTACTCCCGTCCGGGACTAGCGGGACAGGAGACCCAGTACTTC. Translating it yields CASSYSRPGLAGQETQYF.

This chain connects TRBV18 to TRBJ1-1; 8 bases match TRBD1. Germline V lookup: CDR1 KGHSH, CDR2 LQKENI. The V gene end was trimmed by 4 bases and the J gene end by 9 bases; junction bases not matched to a gene: 16. The CDR3 has 16 amino acids. The CDR3 coding sequence is TGTGCCAGCTCACAAGCCCCACAAGGACAGGGAGGCCAAGCTTTCTTT. Encoded protein: CASSQAPQGQGGQAFF.

This chain links TRBV19 with TRBJ2-7; 12 bases agree with TRBD1. The CDR3 sequence is 13 residues long. From germline, CDR1 is LNHDA and CDR2 SQIVND (reference sequence). Germline trimming cut 11 bases from V and 6 bases from J; bases unmatched to any gene: 8. In nucleotides, the CDR3 is TGTGCCGATCGGGACAGGGGGCGCCGCGAGCAGTACTTC. It translates to CADRDRGRREQYF.

This chain joins TRBV3-1 (or the pseudogene TRBV3-2) and TRBJ2-5; D is perhaps TRBD1 (5 bases). The germline CDR1 and CDR2 sequences are LGHDT and YNNKEL (reference sequence). The CDR3 has 13 residues. V lost 4 bases and J lost 1, with 7 bases in between. The DNA for the CDR3 is TGTGCCAGCAGCCCCGACAGCCAAGAGACCCAGTACTTC. It is translated as CASSPDSQETQYF.

The CDR3 nucleotides read TGCAGCGTTGAAGGGCCAGATGAAGCTTTCTTT. This translates into CSVEGPDEAFF. The chain couples TRBV29-1 to TRBJ1-1; D not resolved. The V end lost 1 base, the J end lost 7 bases, and 7 bases lay between the germline ends. The germline V gene encodes CDR1 SQVTM and CDR2 ANQGSEA. The CDR3 has 11 amino acids.

The chain recombines TRBV12-3 or TRBV12-4 with TRBJ1-4; 7 bases line up with TRBD1. V lost 5 bases and J lost 8; bases outside the gene matches: 5. This CDR3 contains 13 residues. CDR3 in amino acids: CASSPGGGEKLFF. The DNA for the CDR3 is TGTGCCAGCAGTCCAGGGGGTGGGGAAAAACTGTTTTTT.